These T cell receptor beta chains were read from a single sample in a study of blood T cell repertoires in COVID-19. Clones were sequenced by immunoSEQ multiplex PCR, and TCRdb holds only the in-frame ones, with some missing. Of roughly 140,000 clones in the sample, roughly 80% were seen once. Source material: peripheral blood. These receptors all stem from a human donor in a cohort sampled during active COVID-19. Each CDR3 is given with its conserved first and last residue. The order of the fields is V gene, J gene, CDR3 protein.

v_call: TRBV3-1/TRBV3-2; j_call: TRBJ2-7; cdr3_aa: CASSQRSRTVAYEQYF
v_call: TRBV7-9; j_call: TRBJ1-2; cdr3_aa: CATRPEAYGYTF
v_call: TRBV5-6; j_call: TRBJ2-7; cdr3_aa: CASSLIGGERGYEQYF
v_call: TRBV7-9; j_call: TRBJ1-5; cdr3_aa: CASSPEGGRGPNQPQHF
v_call: TRBV5-1; j_call: TRBJ2-5; cdr3_aa: CASSLGTGFGETQYF
v_call: TRBV11-2; j_call: TRBJ2-3; cdr3_aa: CASRRGGTDTQYF
v_call: TRBV11-3; j_call: TRBJ1-1; cdr3_aa: CASSLRGGFEAFF
v_call: TRBV5-4; j_call: TRBJ1-2; cdr3_aa: CASSPGTGSYGYTF
v_call: TRBV6-5; j_call: TRBJ2-3; cdr3_aa: CASGNRGWGTDTQYF
v_call: TRBV5-1; j_call: TRBJ1-2; cdr3_aa: CASSDPQGGNYGYTF
v_call: TRBV6-4; j_call: TRBJ2-1; cdr3_aa: CASSDIPGTEQFF
v_call: TRBV19; j_call: TRBJ1-1; cdr3_aa: CASSRQGYTEAFF
v_call: TRBV19; j_call: TRBJ2-5; cdr3_aa: CASRPGQGFETQYF
v_call: TRBV5-4; j_call: TRBJ2-1; cdr3_aa: CASRIGGTEPYNEQFF
v_call: TRBV19; j_call: TRBJ1-6; cdr3_aa: CASSGTEYNSPLHF
v_call: TRBV29-1; j_call: TRBJ1-4; cdr3_aa: CSVGVTGAREKLFF
v_call: TRBV4-2; j_call: TRBJ1-6; cdr3_aa: CASSQGIRQDYNSPLHF